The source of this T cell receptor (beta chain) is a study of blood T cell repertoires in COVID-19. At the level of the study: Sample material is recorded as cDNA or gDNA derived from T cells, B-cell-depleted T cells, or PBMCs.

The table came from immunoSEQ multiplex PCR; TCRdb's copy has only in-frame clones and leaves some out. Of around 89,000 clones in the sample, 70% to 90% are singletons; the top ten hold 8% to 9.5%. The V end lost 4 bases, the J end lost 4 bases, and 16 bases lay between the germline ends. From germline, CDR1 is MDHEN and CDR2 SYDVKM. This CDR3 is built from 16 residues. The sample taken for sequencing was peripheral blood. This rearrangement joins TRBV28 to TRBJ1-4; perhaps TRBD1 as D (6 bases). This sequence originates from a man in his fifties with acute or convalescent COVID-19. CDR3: CASSSLNRDRNEKLFF. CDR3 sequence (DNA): TGTGCCAGCAGTTCACTCAACAGGGACCGTAATGAAAAACTGTTTTTT.